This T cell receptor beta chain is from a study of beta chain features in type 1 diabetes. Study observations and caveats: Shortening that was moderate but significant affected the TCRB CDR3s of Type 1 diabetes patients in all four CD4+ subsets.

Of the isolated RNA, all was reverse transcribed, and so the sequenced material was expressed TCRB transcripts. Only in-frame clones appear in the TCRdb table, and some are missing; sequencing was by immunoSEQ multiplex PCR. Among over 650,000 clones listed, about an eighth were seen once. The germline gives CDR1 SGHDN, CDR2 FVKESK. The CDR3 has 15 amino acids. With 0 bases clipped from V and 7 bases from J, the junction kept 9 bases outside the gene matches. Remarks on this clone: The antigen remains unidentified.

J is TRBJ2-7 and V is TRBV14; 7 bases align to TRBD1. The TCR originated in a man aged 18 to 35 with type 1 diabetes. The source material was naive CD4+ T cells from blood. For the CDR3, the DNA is TGTGCCAGCAGCCAAGATCCTTGGGGACAGACGGAGCAGTACTTC. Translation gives CASSQDPWGQTEQYF.